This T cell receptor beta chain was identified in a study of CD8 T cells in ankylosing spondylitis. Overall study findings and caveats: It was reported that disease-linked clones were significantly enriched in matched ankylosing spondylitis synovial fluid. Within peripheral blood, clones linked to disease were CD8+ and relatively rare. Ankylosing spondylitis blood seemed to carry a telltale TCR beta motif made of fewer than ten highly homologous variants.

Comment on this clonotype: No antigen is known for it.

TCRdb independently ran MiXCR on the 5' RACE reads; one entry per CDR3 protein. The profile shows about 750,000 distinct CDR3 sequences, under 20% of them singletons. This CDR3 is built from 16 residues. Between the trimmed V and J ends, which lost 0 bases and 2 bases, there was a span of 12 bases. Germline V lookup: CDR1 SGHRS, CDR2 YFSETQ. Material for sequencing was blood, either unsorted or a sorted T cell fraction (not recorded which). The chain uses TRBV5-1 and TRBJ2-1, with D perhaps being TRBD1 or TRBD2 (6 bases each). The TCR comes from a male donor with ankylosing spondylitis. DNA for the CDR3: TGCGCCAGCAGCTTGGGCCGGGGGCCGACCTACAATGAGCAGTTCTTC. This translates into CASSLGRGPTYNEQFF.